These T cell receptor beta chains were read from a single sample in a study of CXCR3-negative and CXCR3-positive naive CD8 T cells. TCRdb re-called the 5' RACE reads; every CDR3 protein appears as one record, without DNA. This sample's table has around 88,000 distinct CDR3 sequences. Sequences were obtained from naive CXCR3+ CD8+ T cells from blood. Receptors were obtained from a human donor in good health. Some clones in this sample may be carry-over from other donors' samples. The CDR3 runs from the conserved cysteine through the conserved F or W. Each record gives: CDR3 protein, J gene, V gene.

cdr3_aa: CAISGTSGTTDTQYF; j_call: TRBJ2-3; v_call: TRBV10-3
cdr3_aa: CGSSPPILGTGVSGANVLTF; j_call: TRBJ2-6; v_call: TRBV7-9
cdr3_aa: CASSWRGLQAFF; j_call: TRBJ1-1; v_call: TRBV12-3/TRBV12-4
cdr3_aa: CASSGQWDTRANVLTF; j_call: TRBJ2-6; v_call: TRBV10-1
cdr3_aa: CASRTKFEEGYTF; j_call: TRBJ1-2; v_call: TRBV19
cdr3_aa: CASSHSSARGGAFGETQYF; j_call: TRBJ2-5; v_call: TRBV3-1
cdr3_aa: CASSLVDRANEQFF; j_call: TRBJ2-1; v_call: TRBV5-4
cdr3_aa: CASSGRDYEQETQYF; j_call: TRBJ2-5; v_call: TRBV9
cdr3_aa: CSAIYRDRGPNEQFF; j_call: TRBJ2-1; v_call: TRBV20-1
cdr3_aa: CASIDWTGLAEQYF; j_call: TRBJ2-7; v_call: TRBV6-2/TRBV6-3
cdr3_aa: CSVPRSGVTGELFF; j_call: TRBJ2-2; v_call: TRBV29-1
cdr3_aa: CASKPSGGAFEQFF; j_call: TRBJ2-1; v_call: TRBV12-3/TRBV12-4
cdr3_aa: CSVGGTDEQYF; j_call: TRBJ2-7; v_call: TRBV29-1
cdr3_aa: CASSLVRRGEYEQYF; j_call: TRBJ2-7; v_call: TRBV5-1
cdr3_aa: CASSVDPGYNEQFF; j_call: TRBJ2-1; v_call: TRBV9
cdr3_aa: CASSPDSSYEQYF; j_call: TRBJ2-7; v_call: TRBV18
cdr3_aa: CATSRETRRLDQETQYF; j_call: TRBJ2-5; v_call: TRBV15
cdr3_aa: CASSPGQGNNEQFF; j_call: TRBJ2-1; v_call: TRBV5-6
cdr3_aa: CSVEGWNTGELFF; j_call: TRBJ2-2; v_call: TRBV29-1
cdr3_aa: CASSHWDSNQPQHF; j_call: TRBJ1-5; v_call: TRBV3-1
cdr3_aa: CASSGRTANYGYTF; j_call: TRBJ1-2; v_call: TRBV7-9
cdr3_aa: CASSLPADRETYEQYF; j_call: TRBJ2-7; v_call: TRBV5-5
cdr3_aa: CASSLGAFYEQYF; j_call: TRBJ2-7; v_call: TRBV7-6
cdr3_aa: CASSATGDGDTEAFF; j_call: TRBJ1-1; v_call: TRBV12-3/TRBV12-4
cdr3_aa: CASSQDKFPGDTEAFF; j_call: TRBJ1-1; v_call: TRBV4-3
cdr3_aa: CASADWGPSYEQYF; j_call: TRBJ2-7; v_call: TRBV12-3/TRBV12-4
cdr3_aa: CASSPQAAGGATDTQYF; j_call: TRBJ2-3; v_call: TRBV7-6
cdr3_aa: CASSPGSREQFF; j_call: TRBJ2-1; v_call: TRBV7-8
cdr3_aa: CASSLRYGENTEAFF; j_call: TRBJ1-1; v_call: TRBV4-1
cdr3_aa: CASSSSRAYEQYF; j_call: TRBJ2-7; v_call: TRBV4-1
cdr3_aa: CASSFGQGLTRELFF; j_call: TRBJ2-2; v_call: TRBV7-6
cdr3_aa: CASSRTPDRNSYNEQFF; j_call: TRBJ2-1; v_call: TRBV27
cdr3_aa: CASSYFDPGTYNAKLFF; j_call: TRBJ1-4; v_call: TRBV6-2/TRBV6-3
cdr3_aa: CASSQGAGDYEQYF; j_call: TRBJ2-7; v_call: TRBV14
cdr3_aa: CSVESITSSYNEQFF; j_call: TRBJ2-1; v_call: TRBV29-1
cdr3_aa: CASSPMWGERNEQFF; j_call: TRBJ2-1; v_call: TRBV28
cdr3_aa: CASSLAASGELFF; j_call: TRBJ2-2; v_call: TRBV7-9
cdr3_aa: CASSDRVSTEAFF; j_call: TRBJ1-1; v_call: TRBV25-1
cdr3_aa: CSARVERGPGFNEQFF; j_call: TRBJ2-1; v_call: TRBV20-1
cdr3_aa: CSARDPLRIRDYLPTTGGEQYF; j_call: TRBJ2-7; v_call: TRBV20-1